This T cell receptor (beta chain) emerged from a study of blood T cell repertoires in COVID-19. Germline CDR1 MNHEY, CDR2 SMNVEV (reference sequence). The ends were cut back, 6 bases at V and 4 bases at J, with 18 bases in the middle. The length of the CDR3 is 15 residues. In the study's own analysis: Estimates of nucleated cell counts were drawn from the amplification of reference gene primers. Assay: immunoSEQ multiplex PCR; the TCRdb copy retains only in-frame clones and omits some. For V, J and clone size, that table is used; D and trimming come from the DNA. The sample has tens of thousands of clones, just under 90% seen once.

The clonotype was recovered from a woman in her fifties or sixties with COVID-19, enrolled during active disease. The gene calls are TRBV27 and TRBJ1-1, with D possibly being TRBD1 (6 bases). Sequenced sample: peripheral blood. The CDR3 nucleotides are TGTGCCAGCAGCCCGAGGACAGCGGGGAGCACTGAAGCTTTCTTT. The encoded protein is CASSPRTAGSTEAFF.